The source of this T cell receptor beta chain is a study of T cell responses to AZD1222 COVID-19 vaccine. Study conclusions and caveats: Baseline serostatus was positive in only six AZD1222 recipients.

Trimming took off 3 bases at V and 5 bases at J, with 7 bases between the two ends. This CDR3 is 12 amino acids long. Germline V gene lookup returns CDR1 LNHDA and CDR2 SQIVND (reference sequence). Comments on this clone: The antigen is unknown.

Sequencing was performed with immunoSEQ multiplex PCR; in TCRdb, only in-frame clones are kept and a portion is missing. The sample includes about 39,000 clones, about 91% seen only once; the top ten take roughly 25%. The rearrangement uses TRBV19 and TRBJ1-1; D remains ambiguous. The input for sequencing was peripheral blood, taken 28 days after the second AZD1222 dose. The sequence came from an adult who received the AZD1222 COVID-19 vaccine. CDR3 amino acids: CASSIPQTEAFF. The CDR3 nucleotides are TGTGCCAGTAGTATCCCCCAAACTGAAGCTTTCTTT.